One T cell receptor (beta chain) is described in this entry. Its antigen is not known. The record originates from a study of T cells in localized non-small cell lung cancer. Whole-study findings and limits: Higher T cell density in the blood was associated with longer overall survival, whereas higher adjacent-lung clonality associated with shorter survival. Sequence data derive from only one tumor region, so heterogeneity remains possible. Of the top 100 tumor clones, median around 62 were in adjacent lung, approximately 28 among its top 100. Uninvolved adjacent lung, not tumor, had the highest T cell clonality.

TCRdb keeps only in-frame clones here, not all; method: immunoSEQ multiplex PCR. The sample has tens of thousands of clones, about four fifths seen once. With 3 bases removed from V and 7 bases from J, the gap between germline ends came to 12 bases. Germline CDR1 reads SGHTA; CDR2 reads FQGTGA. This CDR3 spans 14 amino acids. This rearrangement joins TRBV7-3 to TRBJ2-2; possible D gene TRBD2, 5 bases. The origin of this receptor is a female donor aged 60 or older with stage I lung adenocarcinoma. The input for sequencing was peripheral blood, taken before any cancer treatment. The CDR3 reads CASSLGIEGGELFF. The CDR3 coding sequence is TGTGCCAGCAGCTTGGGGATCGAGGGCGGGGAGCTGTTTTTT. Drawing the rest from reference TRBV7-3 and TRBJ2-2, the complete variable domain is GAGVSQTPSNKVTEKGKYVELRCDPISGHTALYWYRQSLGQGPEFLIYFQGTGAADDSGLPNDRFFAVRPEGSVSTLKIQRTERGDSAVYLCASSLGIEGGELFFGEGSRLTVL.